This T cell receptor (beta chain) was sequenced in a study of a mutant IDH1 vaccine in newly diagnosed glioma. At the level of the study: Patients underwent eight vaccinations, which took place in weeks 1, 3, 5, 7, 11, 15, 19 and 23.

Trimming removed 6 bases from V and 5 bases from J, with 16 bases in between. This CDR3 spans 15 amino acids. CDR1 and CDR2 from the germline V gene are LNHDA and SQIVND (reference sequence). Time point of the sample: week 11, during vaccination. Doses comprised 300 ug of mutant IDH1 20-mer peptide each, plus topical imiquimod. Of note for this clone: Its specificity is unknown.

Data came from immunoSEQ multiplex PCR; TCRdb stores just in-frame clones and leaves some out. Of about 60,000 clones in the sample, around 85% were seen once. The sample consisted of PBMCs, taken from a glioma patient whose treatment included an IDH1 peptide vaccine. This TCR derives from a woman in her forties or fifties with glioma. The V gene is TRBV19, the J gene TRBJ1-4; no definite D call. The DNA for the CDR3 is TGTGCCAGTAGCGCTCGCGTTAGTCCCAATGAAAAACTGTTTTTT. Translation gives CASSARVSPNEKLFF.